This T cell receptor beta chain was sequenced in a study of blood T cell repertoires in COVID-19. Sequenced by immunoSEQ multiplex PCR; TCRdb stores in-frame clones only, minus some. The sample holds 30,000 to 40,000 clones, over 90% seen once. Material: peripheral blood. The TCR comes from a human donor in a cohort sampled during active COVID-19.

CDR3 in amino acids: CASTPKGVYEQYF. CDR3 DNA sequence: TGTGCCAGTACCCCAAAGGGGGTCTACGAGCAGTACTTC. The chain carries TRBV19 and TRBJ2-7; a possible D gene is TRBD1 (6 bases). This CDR3 is 13 amino acids long. V was cut by 7 bases and J by 3 bases, with 13 bases left in between. CDR1 is LNHDA, CDR2 SQIVND, per germline (reference sequence).